Reported below is one T cell receptor beta chain. The antigen remains unidentified. Patients all relapsed after autologous stem cell transplantation, and there was variation in brentuximab vedotin exposure. The CDR3 totals 11 residues. Trimming took 5 bases from V and 11 from J; bases not matched to a gene: 5. Per germline, CDR1 SGHDN and CDR2 FVKESK. This entry is derived from a study of PD-1 blockade in classical Hodgkin lymphoma. Generated by immunoSEQ multiplex PCR, the TCRdb table keeps only in-frame clones and is missing some. The sample contains about 40,000 clones, 76% of which appear only once. Study-wide results and limits: By cycle point C4D1, TCR diversity had risen significantly in CD4+ cells (but not CD8+ cells). Relative to healthy donors, newly diagnosed patients reportedly had lower baseline TCR diversity, which was reported as lower still in relapsed/refractory patients. Possibly reflecting disease activity or prior therapy, repertoire differences have causes that remain undefined.

Material: peripheral blood mononuclear cells (PBMCs), obtained at baseline. This sequence was found in a human donor with classical Hodgkin lymphoma. The chain employs TRBV14 and TRBJ2-5, with 7 nucleotides matching TRBD2. In nucleotides, the CDR3 is TGTGCCAGCAGCGGCGGGAGTAGGCAGTACTTC. Protein product: CASSGGSRQYF.